A selection of T cell receptor beta chains follows, all from one sample in a study of vaccination and CD4 T cells after COVID-19. TCRdb redid the calling of the PCR reads with MiXCR, one entry per CDR3 protein. The data contain over 20,000 distinct CDR3 sequences, roughly 52% of them singletons. No antigen has been identified for these receptors. The sample taken for sequencing was CD4+ T cells from blood, cultured in vitro. Receptor source: a human donor who had recovered from COVID-19. CDR3s include the opening cysteine and the closing phenylalanine or tryptophan. The D gene is left open where the match is weak. Part of the rows lack a size; the others show once, few, many or a class for expanded clones.

size: NA; D: NA; J: TRBJ2-1; V: TRBV7-9; DNA: TGTGCCAGCAGCTTATGGGGGGCTCAGGGGAAGTTCTTC; CDR3: CASSLWGAQGKFF
size: once; D: TRBD1; J: TRBJ2-1; V: TRBV4-3; DNA: TGCGCCAGCAGCCAAGGCTACCAGACAGGGTACAATGAGCAGTTCTTC; CDR3: CASSQGYQTGYNEQFF
size: once; D: NA; J: TRBJ1-5; V: TRBV28; DNA: TGTGCCAGCAGTATAATCAATCAGCCCCAGCATTTT; CDR3: CASSIINQPQHF
size: NA; D: TRBD2; J: TRBJ2-2; V: TRBV10-3; DNA: TGTGCCATCAGAGGGACTAGCGGGAGTATGGGTGCTGGCACCGGGGAGCTGTTTTTT; CDR3: CAIRGTSGSMGAGTGELFF
size: NA; D: NA; J: TRBJ1-2; V: TRBV5-1; DNA: TGCGCCAGCAGCCTGACGGATTATGGCTACACCTTC; CDR3: CASSLTDYGYTF
size: few; D: TRBD1; J: TRBJ1-4; V: TRBV24-1; DNA: TGTGCCACCAGTGATGCACAGGGGGGAAATGAAAAACTGTTTTTT; CDR3: CATSDAQGGNEKLFF
size: few; D: NA; J: TRBJ2-7; V: TRBV7-9; DNA: TGTGCCAGCGCGGTGGGGTCGTACGAGCAGTACTTC; CDR3: CASAVGSYEQYF
size: NA; D: NA; J: TRBJ1-2; V: TRBV3-1; DNA: TGTGCCAGCAGCCAAGATTTCGGCCTCGGCTACACCTTC; CDR3: CASSQDFGLGYTF
size: NA; D: TRBD2; J: TRBJ2-5; V: TRBV9; DNA: TGTGCCAGCAGCGTAGGCGGGACTAGGGAGACCCAGTACTTC; CDR3: CASSVGGTRETQYF
size: NA; D: TRBD1; J: TRBJ1-2; V: TRBV20-1; DNA: TGCAGTGCTAGAGAAGCCTCAGGGGGGGACTATGGCTACACCTTC; CDR3: CSAREASGGDYGYTF
size: NA; D: TRBD1; J: TRBJ2-6; V: TRBV10-3; DNA: TGTGCCATCAGTGACTATGTTAACAGGGGATTTCTCTCTGGGGCCAACGTCCTGACTTTC; CDR3: CAISDYVNRGFLSGANVLTF
size: NA; D: TRBD1; J: TRBJ1-1; V: TRBV6-1; DNA: TGTGCCAGCAGTAAGACAGGGATGAACACTGAAGCTTTCTTT; CDR3: CASSKTGMNTEAFF
size: NA; D: NA; J: TRBJ1-2; V: TRBV24-1; DNA: TGTGCCACCAGTGACAGTCGGTCCAACTATGGCTACACCTTC; CDR3: CATSDSRSNYGYTF
size: NA; D: TRBD2; J: TRBJ2-3; V: TRBV20-1; DNA: TGCAGTGCCCATGCTAGCGGGCGACGAACAGATACGCAGTATTTT; CDR3: CSAHASGRRTDTQYF
size: few; D: NA; J: TRBJ2-7; V: TRBV20-1; DNA: TGCAGTGCCTGGGGAGAAGGGGTCTACGAGCAGTACTTC; CDR3: CSAWGEGVYEQYF